A selection of T cell receptor beta chains follows, all from one sample in a study of cytomegalovirus exposure and HLA in healthy donors. The repertoire was sequenced with immunoSEQ multiplex PCR; TCRdb's copy has only in-frame clones and lacks some. This sample has around 150,000 clones; around 72% occur once, and the top ten carry 2.1%. The sequenced sample was PBMCs. The receptors shown here come from a man aged 40-50 years in good health and CMV-seronegative. The CDR3 runs from the conserved cysteine through the conserved F or W. The order of the fields is V gene, clone size, D gene, J gene, CDR3 protein, CDR3 DNA. D genes are given only for firm matches. The size field is filled for only some rows; it gives once, few, many or a size class.

TRBV27	.	TRBD2	TRBJ2-7	CASSLSGPTSGSYEQYF	TGTGCCAGCAGTTTATCGGGCCCGACTAGCGGGAGCTACGAGCAGTACTTC
TRBV28	.	.	TRBJ2-4	CVSEGTKNIQYF	TGTGTCAGCGAGGGTACCAAAAACATTCAGTACTTC
TRBV23-1	few	.	TRBJ1-5	CASSRSETVNQPQHF	TGCGCCAGCAGTCGTTCCGAGACAGTTAATCAGCCCCAGCATTTT
TRBV5-5	.	.	TRBJ2-7	CASSLVPGHYEQYF	TGTGCCAGCAGCTTGGTCCCAGGACACTACGAGCAGTACTTC
TRBV28	few	.	TRBJ2-1	CASRPGLSSYNEQFF	TGTGCCAGCAGACCGGGACTTAGCTCCTACAATGAGCAGTTCTTC
TRBV10-1	.	.	TRBJ2-1	CASEGRGHINEQFF	TGCGCCAGCGAAGGGCGGGGTCATATAAATGAGCAGTTCTTC
TRBV6-5	few	.	TRBJ1-1	CASRPSGGDTEAFF	TGTGCCAGCAGACCCTCCGGGGGGGACACTGAAGCTTTCTTT
TRBV7-7	.	.	TRBJ2-2	CASSLDRFPNTGELFF	TGTGCCAGCAGCTTAGACAGGTTTCCGAACACCGGGGAGCTGTTTTTT
TRBV19	.	TRBD1	TRBJ1-2	CASTPTRTGGGGYTF	TGTGCCAGTACCCCGACTCGGACAGGGGGGGGTGGCTACACCTTC
TRBV30	.	.	TRBJ2-2	CAWSGLPRTANTGELFF	TGTGCCTGGAGTGGGCTACCTAGGACAGCGAACACCGGGGAGCTGTTTTTT
TRBV14	few	.	TRBJ1-1	CASSQVDRNTEAFF	TGTGCCAGCAGCCAAGTTGACAGGAACACTGAAGCTTTCTTT
TRBV28	.	TRBD1	TRBJ2-5	CASRRDRRKETQYF	TGTGCCAGCAGACGGGACAGACGAAAGGAGACCCAGTACTTC
TRBV19	.	.	TRBJ1-2	CASTPQKNYGYTF	TGTGCCAGTACCCCGCAGAAGAACTATGGCTACACCTTC
TRBV5-1	once	TRBD1	TRBJ1-3	CASSLEQGAPGNTIYF	TGCGCCAGCAGCTTGGAACAGGGGGCCCCTGGAAACACCATATATTTT
TRBV10-2	.	.	TRBJ2-5	CASSESAGVGGETQYF	TGCGCCAGCAGTGAGTCGGCAGGGGTGGGCGGGGAGACCCAGTACTTC
TRBV9	.	.	TRBJ2-3	CASSVVSTDTQYF	TGTGCCAGCAGCGTAGTAAGCACAGATACGCAGTATTTT
TRBV27	once	TRBD1	TRBJ2-7	CASSLGTGLGEQYF	TGTGCCAGCAGTTTAGGGACAGGGTTGGGCGAGCAGTACTTC
TRBV5-4	.	TRBD1	TRBJ1-2	CASSFGQGQNYGYTF	TGTGCCAGCAGCTTCGGCCAGGGACAGAACTATGGCTACACCTTC
TRBV5-1	.	.	TRBJ1-2	CASSLSTANYGYTF	TGCGCCAGCAGCTTGTCAACAGCTAACTATGGCTACACCTTC
TRBV7-2	.	.	TRBJ2-3	CASSWTRGGDTQYF	TGTGCCAGCAGCTGGACTAGGGGGGGAGATACGCAGTATTTT
TRBV23-1	.	TRBD1	TRBJ1-2	CASSLYRGSGYPF	TGCGCCAGCAGTCTCTACAGGGGGTCGGGCTACCCCTTC
TRBV10-2	once	.	TRBJ1-2	CASWAGYGYTF	TGCGCCAGCTGGGCAGGGTATGGCTACACCTTC
TRBV5-1	.	TRBD1	TRBJ1-2	CASSLWGQGDGYPF	TGCGCCAGCAGCTTGTGGGGACAGGGGGATGGCTACCCCTTC
TRBV7-3	.	.	TRBJ2-5	CASSLGGGPPQETQYF	TGTGCCAGCAGCTTGGGAGGGGGACCGCCACAAGAGACCCAGTACTTC
TRBV27	.	.	TRBJ2-7	CASSLSGSWAGEQYF	TGTGCCAGCAGTTTATCCGGGAGTTGGGCAGGGGAGCAGTACTTC
TRBV9	.	TRBD2	TRBJ2-5	CASSAGTIQETQYF	TGTGCCAGCAGTGCCGGGACTATCCAAGAGACCCAGTACTTC
TRBV6-6	few	TRBD2	TRBJ2-5	CASRTSGGQETQYF	TGTGCCAGCAGGACTAGCGGGGGGCAAGAGACCCAGTACTTC
TRBV6-6	few	.	TRBJ2-6	CASSSPNNVLTF	TGTGCCAGCAGTTCCCCAAACAACGTCCTGACTTTC
TRBV7-2	.	TRBD1	TRBJ2-7	CASSLGPGQYEQYF	TGTGCCAGCAGCTTAGGGCCGGGACAGTACGAGCAGTACTTC
TRBV27	once	.	TRBJ1-5	CASSLGQGFGQPQHF	TGTGCCAGCAGTTTAGGGCAGGGGTTCGGTCAGCCCCAGCATTTT
TRBV28	.	.	TRBJ2-1	CASSLTSGSYNEQFF	TGTGCCAGCAGTTTAACGAGCGGCTCCTACAATGAGCAGTTCTTC
TRBV5-1	.	.	TRBJ2-5	CASSLRSGEETQYF	TGCGCCAGCAGCTTGAGGTCAGGGGAAGAGACCCAGTACTTC
TRBV30	.	.	TRBJ1-1	CAGASNTEAFF	TGTGCTGGGGCTTCGAACACTGAAGCTTTCTTT
TRBV2	.	.	TRBJ2-7	CASSEWVRGSDEQYF	TGTGCCAGCAGTGAGTGGGTCCGGGGGTCCGACGAGCAGTACTTC
TRBV5-1	once	TRBD2	TRBJ2-5	CASSWASGHQETQYF	TGCGCCAGCAGCTGGGCTAGCGGGCACCAAGAGACCCAGTACTTC
TRBV2	.	TRBD2	TRBJ2-5	CASRTSGGRATQYF	TGTGCCAGCAGGACTAGCGGGGGAAGAGCGACCCAGTACTTC
TRBV5-4	.	TRBD2	TRBJ2-5	CASSRSGGLAGETQYF	TGTGCCAGCAGCCGTAGTGGGGGTCTAGCGGGCGAGACCCAGTACTTC
TRBV30	.	.	TRBJ2-7	CAWLIFYEQYF	TGTGCCTGGTTAATCTTCTACGAGCAGTACTTC
TRBV5-4	.	TRBD1	TRBJ2-1	CASSLVSDRPQFF	TGTGCCAGCAGCTTGGTTTCGGACAGGCCGCAGTTCTTC
TRBV5-1	.	TRBD2	TRBJ2-2	CASSLAGLRSTGELFF	TGCGCCAGCAGTCTAGCGGGACTGCGAAGCACCGGGGAGCTGTTTTTT
TRBV5-6	.	TRBD2	TRBJ2-3	CASSWRLAGGGTDTQYF	TGTGCCAGCAGCTGGAGATTAGCGGGGGGAGGTACAGATACGCAGTATTTT
TRBV2	.	.	TRBJ1-6	CASSVSYNSPLHF	TGTGCCAGCAGTGTGAGTTACAATTCACCCCTCCACTTT
TRBV7-9	few	.	TRBJ2-5	CASSLMTDQETQYF	TGTGCCAGCAGCTTAATGACAGATCAAGAGACCCAGTACTTC
TRBV9	.	TRBD2	TRBJ2-5	CASSVSVGGEETQYF	TGTGCCAGCAGCGTATCGGTGGGGGGGGAAGAGACCCAGTACTTC
TRBV7-9	.	.	TRBJ1-4	CASSLGGRHEKLFF	TGTGCCAGCAGCTTGGGGGGACGACATGAAAAACTGTTTTTT
TRBV6-5	once	.	TRBJ1-2	CASSYSAGYGYPF	TGTGCCAGCAGTTACTCTGCAGGGTATGGCTACCCCTTC
TRBV9	once	TRBD1	TRBJ1-5	CASSGQGRDQPQHF	TGTGCCAGCAGCGGACAGGGTAGGGATCAGCCCCAGCATTTT
TRBV6-5	.	TRBD1	TRBJ1-6	CASRTTGLSPLHF	TGTGCCAGCAGAACGACAGGGCTTTCACCCCTCCACTTT
TRBV2	.	.	TRBJ1-1	CASSVGLSMGNTEAFF	TGTGCCAGCAGTGTGGGGCTCTCGATGGGGAACACTGAAGCTTTCTTT
TRBV11-1	once	.	TRBJ2-1	CASSHGLGRGSRSYNEQFF	TGTGCCAGCAGCCATGGACTAGGCAGGGGTTCGCGCTCCTACAATGAGCAGTTCTTC
TRBV4-1	.	.	TRBJ1-6	CASSQIGAGWNSPLHF	TGCGCCAGCAGCCAAATAGGGGCAGGGTGGAATTCACCCCTCCACTTT
TRBV9	.	TRBD1	TRBJ2-7	CASSPGGTRRLEQYF	TGTGCCAGCAGCCCAGGGGGTACCCGAAGGTTGGAGCAGTACTTC
TRBV5-1	few	TRBD1	TRBJ1-2	CASSFGTATSYGYTF	TGCGCCAGCAGCTTCGGGACAGCCACCTCCTATGGCTACACCTTC
TRBV9	.	TRBD2	TRBJ2-7	CASSKTSGGDSYEQYF	TGTGCCAGCAGCAAAACTAGCGGGGGGGACTCCTACGAGCAGTACTTC
TRBV30	.	TRBD1	TRBJ1-5	CAWTAGGDQPQHF	TGTGCCTGGACGGCAGGGGGTGATCAGCCCCAGCATTTT
TRBV28	.	TRBD2	TRBJ2-2	CASSLEGRDIGGRANTGELFF	TGTGCCAGCAGTTTAGAGGGCAGGGATATTGGCGGGAGGGCCAACACCGGGGAGCTGTTTTTT
TRBV5-6	few	.	TRBJ2-1	CASSLVETGSINEQFF	TGTGCCAGCAGCTTGGTTGAAACCGGGAGTATCAATGAGCAGTTCTTC
TRBV7-8	few	TRBD1	TRBJ1-2	CASSVGDRTNYGYTF	TGTGCCAGCAGCGTCGGGGACAGAACTAACTATGGCTACACCTTC
TRBV7-9	.	.	TRBJ2-7	CASSLGDTRDYYEQYF	TGTGCCAGCAGCTTAGGGGACACCAGGGATTACTACGAGCAGTACTTC